This TCR beta chain is drawn from a study of T cell changes during pregnancy in multiple sclerosis. Sequenced by immunoSEQ multiplex PCR; TCRdb stores in-frame clones only, minus some. The table has roughly 89,000 clones, 85% to 95% seen once. This CDR3 has 14 residues. Germline V gene lookup returns CDR1 PRHDT and CDR2 FYEKMQ (reference sequence). Trimming shortened V by 8 bases and J by 7 bases, and 17 bases separated the two germline ends. This chain uses TRBV13 with TRBJ2-2, with a tentative D call TRBD1 (6 bases). The source material was peripheral blood, sampled in the first trimester of pregnancy. The receptor's source is a female donor with multiple sclerosis, enrolled in a pregnancy study. In DNA form, the CDR3 reads TGTGCCAGCCCCCCAGGGGCCGTGGTCGGGGAGCTGTTTTTT. Encoded protein: CASPPGAVVGELFF.